A few counts support the clone carrying this T cell receptor beta chain. Its antigen remains unidentified. Method: immunoSEQ multiplex PCR; TCRdb's copy keeps in-frame clones and lacks some. This sample carries nearly 30,000 clones, about 79% of them seen once, and the ten largest clones take approximately 2.2%. FACS sorted CD4+ or CD8+ T cells into CD45RA+ naive and CD45RO+ memory. Trimming cost V 8 bases and J 7 bases; bases outside gene matches: 10. The CDR3 runs 15 residues. Germline V lookup: CDR1 MNHNS, CDR2 SASEGT. These data belong to a study of regulatory dendritic cells for organ transplantation. Study-level results: Memory CD8+ clonal expansion seemed more limited with regulatory than mature dendritic cells. Alloreactive memory CD8+ T cell pools varied considerably between individuals.

This TCR derives from a human donor in good health. The specimen was memory CD4+ T cells from blood. Subset here: CD45RO+ memory T cells. V usage is TRBV6-1 and J usage is TRBJ2-3; 12 bases map to TRBD2. CDR3 nucleotide sequence: TGTGCCAGCGGGCAGACTAGCGGGAGTGGAAATACGCAGTATTTT. Translation: CASGQTSGSGNTQYF.